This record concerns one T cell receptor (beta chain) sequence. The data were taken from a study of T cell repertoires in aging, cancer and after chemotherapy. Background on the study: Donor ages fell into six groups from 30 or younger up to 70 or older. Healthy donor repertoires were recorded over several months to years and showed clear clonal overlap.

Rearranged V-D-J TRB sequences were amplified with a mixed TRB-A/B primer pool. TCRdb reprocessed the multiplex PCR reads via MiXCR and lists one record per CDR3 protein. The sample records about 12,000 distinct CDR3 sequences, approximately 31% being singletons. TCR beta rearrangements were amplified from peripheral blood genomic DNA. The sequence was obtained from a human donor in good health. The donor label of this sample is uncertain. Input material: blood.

The CDR3 sequence is CASSLGGRGYEQYF. For the CDR3, the DNA is TGTGCCAGCAGTTTAGGTGGAAGAGGCTACGAGCAGTACTTC. The chain joins TRBV27 to TRBJ2-7; no clear D. V lost 2 bases and J 3 bases, leaving 11 bases between the germline ends. Germline CDR1 and CDR2: MNHEY and SMNVEV (reference sequence). The CDR3 has 14 residues.